The 15 T cell receptor beta chains reported below all come from one sample, sequenced in a study of T cell responses to AZD1222 COVID-19 vaccine. Sequencing was performed with immunoSEQ multiplex PCR; in TCRdb, only in-frame clones are kept and a portion is missing. The sample shows about 120,000 clones, just over 85% of them seen only once. The material sequenced was peripheral blood, taken on day 0 of AZD1222 vaccination. The receptors originated from an adult in good health.

This clone was detected once. The V and J genes are TRBV19 and TRBJ2-1, with D uncertain. The CDR3 runs to 14 residues. Germline values: CDR1 LNHDA, CDR2 SQIVND (reference sequence). V lost 3 bases and J lost 3, with 9 bases in between. In nucleotides, the CDR3 is TGTGCCAGTAGTATGTCAGTGGGCTACAATGAGCAGTTCTTC. It yields the protein CASSMSVGYNEQFF.

J is TRBJ1-6 and V is TRBV18; D not certain. CDR3 size: 14 residues. V lost 4 bases and J 9 bases, leaving 13 bases between the germline ends. CDR1 is KGHSH, CDR2 LQKENI, per germline. The CDR3 DNA is TGTGCCAGCTCACAGTACGGGGATCGTTCACCCCTCCACTTT. Translation: CASSQYGDRSPLHF.

This chain links TRBV5-4 with TRBJ1-2; TRBD1 might be the D (5 bases). This CDR3 comprises 13 residues. The germline V and J ends were trimmed by 0 bases and 4 bases, with 7 bases remaining between them. Germline values: CDR1 SGHNT, CDR2 YYREEE (reference sequence). Written as DNA, the CDR3 is TGTGCCAGCAGCTTGGCACAGGCCTATGGCTACACCTTC. Its translation is CASSLAQAYGYTF.

V is TRBV7-2 and J is TRBJ2-1; D not resolved. Germline loops: CDR1 SGHTA, CDR2 FQGNSA. Deletions cut 5 bases from V and 7 bases from J, with 12 bases between. The CDR3 has 13 amino acids. CDR3 bases: TGTGCCAGCAGCACGACGGAAGGAAATGAGCAGTTCTTC. It yields the protein CASSTTEGNEQFF.

The rearrangement joins TRBV11-3 to TRBJ2-1; 8 bases are shared with TRBD2. V lost 1 base and J lost 10; bases outside the gene matches: 15. Germline lookup yields CDR1 SGHNT and CDR2 YENEEA. This CDR3 is built from 17 residues. The CDR3 region has the DNA TGTGCCAGCAGCTTAGGTGCCGGCGGGAGGATGCTAAGCGAGCAGTTCTTC. It is translated as CASSLGAGGRMLSEQFF. Supplemented by reference TRBV11-3 and TRBJ2-1, the full variable domain reads EAGVVQSPRYKIIEKKQPVAFWCNPISGHNTLYWYLQNLGQGPELLIRYENEEAVDDSQLPKDRFSAERLKGVDSTLKIQPAELGDSAVYLCASSLGAGGRMLSEQFFGPGTRLTVL.

In its sample, this clone was seen a few times. The sample has other DNA sequences that encode this CDR3 too. The gene calls are TRBV27 and TRBJ2-7; tentatively, D is TRBD1 or TRBD2 (9 bases each). The CDR3 runs 16 residues. Germline V gives CDR1 MNHEY, CDR2 SMNVEV (reference sequence). Trimming took 3 bases from V and 5 from J, leaving 20 bases between them. The DNA for the CDR3 is TGTGCCAGCAGTTTGCCTAGCGGGACAGGGATAGACGAGCAGTACTTC. Translated, it gives CASSLPSGTGIDEQYF.

The rearrangement links TRBV27 to TRBJ1-2; 9 bases line up with TRBD1. CDR1 and CDR2 (germline): MNHEY, SMNVEV (reference sequence). Losses at the gene ends were 5 bases for V and 2 bases for J; bases not matched to a gene: 6. The CDR3 sequence is 15 residues long. The DNA for the CDR3 is TGTGCCAGCAGTCCTTATGGGACAGGGAACTATGGCTACACCTTC. Translation gives CASSPYGTGNYGYTF.

The J gene is TRBJ1-6, the V gene TRBV7-2; the D gene is possibly TRBD1 (6 bases). The CDR3 extends over 14 amino acids. CDR1 and CDR2 from the germline V gene are SGHTA and FQGNSA. Deletions cut 5 bases from V and 5 bases from J, with 10 bases between. The CDR3 loop is CASSRDIDNSPLHF. In nucleotides, the CDR3 is TGTGCCAGCAGCAGGGACATAGATAATTCACCCCTCCACTTT.

The genes are TRBV28 and TRBJ1-1; D is undetermined. CDR1 MDHEN and CDR2 SYDVKM come from the germline V gene. The CDR3 contains 14 residues. Trimming pared 7 bases from V and 1 base from J, leaving 13 bases between. CDR3 in amino acids: CASMSGRGNTEAFF. The DNA of the CDR3 is TGTGCCAGCATGTCGGGTCGGGGGAACACTGAAGCTTTCTTT.

The rearrangement links TRBV6-2 or TRBV6-3 to TRBJ2-1; 8 positions match TRBD2. V was clipped by 1 base and J by 9 bases; unmatched bases: 8. The germline CDR1 and CDR2 sequences are MNHEY and SVGEGT. CDR3 length equals 15 residues. CDR3 amino acids: CASSYLRAGGIEQFF. The CDR3 DNA reads as TGTGCCAGCAGTTACTTGAGGGCGGGGGGTATTGAGCAGTTCTTC.

This clone has a single count. This sequence joins TRBV4-2 and TRBJ1-5; D uncertain. The V and J ends lost 3 bases and 7 bases respectively, with 10 bases between them. The germline CDR1 and CDR2 sequences are LGHNA and YNFKEQ. The CDR3 has 13 amino acids. The CDR3 loop is CASSQDPGQPQHF. The CDR3, as DNA: TGTGCCAGCAGCCAGGACCCTGGGCAGCCCCAGCATTTT.

The chain has TRBV7-9 and TRBJ2-7; the D is unclear. The V gene lost 1 base and the J gene lost 0 bases, with 7 bases spanning the gap. The germline gives CDR1 SEHNR, CDR2 FQNEAQ (reference sequence). The CDR3 extends over 14 amino acids. This chain's CDR3 is CASSLEIVSYEQYF. Written as DNA, the CDR3 is TGTGCCAGCAGCTTAGAAATAGTCTCCTACGAGCAGTACTTC.

This sequence joins TRBV3-1 (or the pseudogene TRBV3-2) and TRBJ2-3; D perhaps matches TRBD1 (5 bases). Trimming cost V 4 bases and J 0 bases, with 11 bases left between them. The CDR3 covers 15 residues. Germline assignment: CDR1 LGHDT and CDR2 YNNKEL (reference sequence). The CDR3 protein is CASSPRQISTDTQYF. In DNA, the CDR3 is TGTGCCAGCAGCCCTCGACAGATAAGCACAGATACGCAGTATTTT.

This chain links TRBV10-1 with TRBJ2-3, with 7 bases identical to TRBD2. This CDR3 is built from 15 residues. The trim removed 8 bases at V and 0 bases at J, leaving 8 bases unmatched. From germline, CDR1 is WNHNN and CDR2 SYGVQD (reference sequence). The CDR3 here is CASAALAESTDTQYF. For the CDR3, the DNA is TGCGCCAGCGCCGCCCTAGCGGAGAGCACAGATACGCAGTATTTT.

The genes are TRBV7-3 and TRBJ1-5, with no clear D. CDR3 length equals 13 residues. V dropped 0 bases and J dropped 9 bases, with 9 bases sitting between them. Germline lookup yields CDR1 SGHTA and CDR2 FQGTGA. The DNA for the CDR3 is TGTGCCAGCAGCTTAACCCTCGTCGGGCCCCAGCATTTT. Translated, it gives CASSLTLVGPQHF.